The source of this TCR beta chain is a study of T cell clones after liver transplantation. The overall study: HCV positivity affected three of eight recipients; the rest lacked autoimmune or viral indications. Without induction therapy, subjects received standard immunosuppression until 12-24 months post-transplant.

Unstimulated PBMCs were sorted into CD3+CD4+ and CD3+CD8+ populations. Regarding this clone: Its antigen is currently unknown.

The protocol was immunoSEQ multiplex PCR, while the TCRdb copy is restricted to in-frame clones and leaves out a portion. The repertoire consists of some 70,000 clones, with roughly 90% occurring once and the leading ten covering roughly 3%. Study-wide points: The donor-reactive repertoire was only partly measurable in two subjects, lacking donor cells.

Germline CDR1 and CDR2: SGHNT and YYREEE (reference sequence). This CDR3 contains 15 residues. V and J are TRBV5-4 and TRBJ2-5; D not resolved. Matching the DNA end better, TRBJ2-7 makes the J call doubtful. Here the sequenced sample was CD4+ T cells from blood, taken before liver transplant. The receptor was derived from a human donor who received a liver transplant. The CDR3 DNA reads TGTGCCAGCAGCCCGACGACGGAACCCGGAAGCGAGCAGTACTTC. Protein sequence: CASSPTTEPGSEQYF.